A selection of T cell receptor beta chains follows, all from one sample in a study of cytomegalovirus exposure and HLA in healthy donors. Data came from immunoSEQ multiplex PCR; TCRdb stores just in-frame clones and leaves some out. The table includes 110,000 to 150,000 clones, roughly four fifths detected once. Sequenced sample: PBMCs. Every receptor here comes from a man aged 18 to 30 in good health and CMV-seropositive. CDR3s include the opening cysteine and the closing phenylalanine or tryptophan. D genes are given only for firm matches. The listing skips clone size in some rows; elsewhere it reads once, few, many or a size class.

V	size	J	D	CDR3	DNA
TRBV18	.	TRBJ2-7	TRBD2	CASSSLGTSGSSHEQYF	TGTGCCAGCTCATCCCTAGGGACTAGCGGGAGTTCCCACGAGCAGTACTTC
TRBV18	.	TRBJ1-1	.	CASSLGQPPNTEAFF	TGTGCCAGCTCACTAGGACAGCCTCCGAACACTGAAGCTTTCTTT
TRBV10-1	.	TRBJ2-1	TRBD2	CASSAGTSGTYNEQFF	TGCGCCAGCAGTGCCGGGACTAGCGGTACCTACAATGAGCAGTTCTTC
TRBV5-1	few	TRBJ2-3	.	CASRQTPGEGDTQYF	TGCGCCAGCAGGCAGACTCCAGGGGAGGGGGATACGCAGTATTTT
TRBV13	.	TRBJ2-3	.	CASSLGSPDTQYF	TGTGCCAGCAGCTTAGGAAGCCCGGATACGCAGTATTTT
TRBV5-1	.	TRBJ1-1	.	CASISGDFMNTEAFF	TGCGCCAGCATCTCGGGGGATTTCATGAACACTGAAGCTTTCTTT
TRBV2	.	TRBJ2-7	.	CASSSGAYEQYF	TGTGCCAGCTCCAGCGGCGCCTACGAGCAGTACTTC
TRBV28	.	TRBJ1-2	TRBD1	CASSLPQRQGIEGYTF	TGTGCCAGCAGTTTGCCGCAACGACAGGGGATAGAAGGCTACACCTTC
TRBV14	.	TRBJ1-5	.	CASSPGVWQPQHF	TGTGCCAGCAGCCCCGGGGTATGGCAGCCCCAGCATTTT
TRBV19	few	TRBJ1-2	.	CASSPGPNVNSYTF	TGTGCCAGTAGTCCAGGCCCGAATGTTAATAGCTACACCTTC
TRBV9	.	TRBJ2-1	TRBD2	CASSAGTSGYNEQFF	TGTGCCAGCAGCGCCGGGACTAGCGGTTACAATGAGCAGTTCTTC
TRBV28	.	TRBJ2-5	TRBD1	CASSTGGQGSFETQYF	TGTGCCAGCAGTACCGGAGGACAGGGAAGCTTCGAGACCCAGTACTTC
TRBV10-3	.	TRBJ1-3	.	CAISESMIDSSGNTIYF	TGTGCCATCAGTGAGTCGATGATCGACAGCTCTGGAAACACCATATATTTT
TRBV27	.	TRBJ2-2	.	CASSFSAGRTGELFF	TGTGCCAGCAGTTTTTCGGCGGGACGGACCGGGGAGCTGTTTTTT
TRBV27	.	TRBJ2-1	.	CASSSRATSSYNEQFF	TGTGCCAGCAGTTCCAGGGCCACAAGCTCCTACAATGAGCAGTTCTTC
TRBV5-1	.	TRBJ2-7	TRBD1	CASSPTGGPYEQYF	TGCGCCAGCAGCCCGACAGGGGGACCCTACGAGCAGTACTTC
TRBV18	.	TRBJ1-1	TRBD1	CASSPPRQGGMNTEAFF	TGTGCCAGCTCACCACCTCGACAGGGGGGCATGAACACTGAAGCTTTCTTT
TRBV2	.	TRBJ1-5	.	CASTGTGGHQPQHF	TGTGCCAGCACCGGCACGGGAGGTCATCAGCCCCAGCATTTT
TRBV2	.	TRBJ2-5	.	CASSEYKGRQTQYF	TGTGCCAGCAGTGAATATAAAGGGAGACAGACCCAGTACTTC
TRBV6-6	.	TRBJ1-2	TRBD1	CASSSAGQFTF	TGTGCCAGCAGTTCGGCGGGACAGTTCACCTTC
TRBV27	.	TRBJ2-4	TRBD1	CASRGTGSTAKNIQYF	TGTGCCAGCAGGGGGACAGGGAGCACCGCCAAAAACATTCAGTACTTC
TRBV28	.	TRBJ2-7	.	CASSPPGGSYEQYF	TGTGCCAGCAGTCCCCCGGGCGGGTCCTACGAGCAGTACTTC
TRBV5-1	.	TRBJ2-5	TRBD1	CASSLGDREETQYF	TGCGCCAGCAGCTTGGGGGACAGAGAAGAGACCCAGTACTTC
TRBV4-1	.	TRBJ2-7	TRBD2	CASSQGGLRLDEQYF	TGCGCCAGCAGCCAAGGGGGACTAAGGTTGGACGAGCAGTACTTC
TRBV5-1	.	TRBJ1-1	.	CASSTAPGPNTEAFF	TGCGCCAGCAGCACTGCGCCAGGGCCGAACACTGAAGCTTTCTTT
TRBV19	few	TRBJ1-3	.	CATENSPGNTIYF	TGTGCCACCGAAAATAGCCCTGGAAACACCATATATTTT
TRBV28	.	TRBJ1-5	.	CASSSDQPQHF	TGTGCCAGCAGTTCAGATCAGCCCCAGCATTTT
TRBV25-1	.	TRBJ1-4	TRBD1	CASSSGQDFFATNEKLFF	TGTGCCAGCAGTTCAGGACAGGACTTCTTTGCAACTAATGAAAAACTGTTTTTT
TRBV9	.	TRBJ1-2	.	CASSVEARGNYGYTF	TGTGCCAGCAGCGTAGAGGCAAGGGGGAACTATGGCTACACCTTC
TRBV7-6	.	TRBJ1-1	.	CASSLVVNTEAFF	TGTGCCAGCAGCTTAGTAGTGAACACTGAAGCTTTCTTT
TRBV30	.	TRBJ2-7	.	CAWSVPRTTYEQYF	TGTGCCTGGAGTGTTCCCCGTACTACTTACGAGCAGTACTTC
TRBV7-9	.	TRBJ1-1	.	CASSPRGGPNTEAFF	TGTGCCAGCAGCCCTCGGGGGGGACCGAACACTGAAGCTTTCTTT
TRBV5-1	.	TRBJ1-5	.	CASSSVDSSNQPQHF	TGCGCCAGCAGTTCGGTTGACAGTAGCAATCAGCCCCAGCATTTT
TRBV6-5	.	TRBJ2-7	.	CASSYRQGYEQYF	TGTGCCAGCAGTTACAGGCAGGGCTACGAGCAGTACTTC
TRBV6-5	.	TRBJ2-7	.	CASVSGSYEQYF	TGTGCCAGCGTTAGTGGCTCCTACGAGCAGTACTTC
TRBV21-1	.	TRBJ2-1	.	CASSKIEVTSYNEQFF	TGTGCCAGCAGCAAAATCGAGGTGACCTCCTACAATGAGCAGTTCTTC
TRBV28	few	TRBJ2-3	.	CASSFSADTQYF	TGTGCCAGCAGTTTCTCAGCAGATACGCAGTATTTT
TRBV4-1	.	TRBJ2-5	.	CASSLALQETQYF	TGCGCCAGCAGCCTGGCCCTCCAAGAGACCCAGTACTTC
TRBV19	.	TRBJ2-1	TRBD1	CASSKTGAGNNEQFF	TGTGCCAGTAGTAAGACAGGGGCTGGGAACAATGAGCAGTTCTTC
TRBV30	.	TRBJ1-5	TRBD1	CAWSEHGQGANQPQHF	TGTGCCTGGAGCGAACATGGACAGGGGGCAAATCAGCCCCAGCATTTT